One sample yielded the 21 T cell receptor beta chains listed below, sequenced in a study of regulatory T cells in long-lasting Graves disease. Time point described: newly diagnosed GD, antithyroid drugs for less than 3 months. Construction of the TCR library relied on RNA isolated from PBMCs. Building the TCR beta libraries relied on iRepertoire HTBI primers, and CDR3 regions underwent Arm-PCR. TCRdb ran MiXCR on the multiplex PCR reads and lists one entry per CDR3 protein. Here the sample spans roughly 520,000 distinct CDR3 sequences, 12% being singletons. These records were also assigned to another study, of T cells in Graves' hyperthyroidism and ophthalmopathy.

Here the sequenced sample was peripheral blood mononuclear cells (PBMCs), taken at new diagnosis, from a patient treated with antithyroid drugs. The source of these receptors is a woman in her 30s with Graves disease.

This clonotype was seen a handful of times. CDR3 nucleotides: TGTGCCACTCGGACTAGCGGGAGGGCCTCCAAGAGCGAGACCCAGTACTTC. Protein product: CATRTSGRASKSETQYF. V and J are TRBV19 and TRBJ2-3; TRBD2 matches 15 bases. The DNA end lines up better with TRBJ2-5; the J call may be wrong. The CDR3 is made up of 17 amino acids. Germline lookup yields CDR1 LNHDA and CDR2 SQIVND (reference sequence).

V and J are TRBV20-1 and TRBJ2-7, with 9 bases identical to TRBD1. The V gene's germline CDR1 is DFQATT and CDR2 SNEGSKA (reference sequence). V shed 1 base, J shed 5 bases, and the junction held 3 bases outside the gene matches. The CDR3 extends over 13 amino acids. CDR3 nucleotides: TGCAGTGCTAGAGGGACAGGGGTCCACGAGCAGTACTTC. Residues: CSARGTGVHEQYF.

This clonotype occurred a few times. A much larger clone sits a single nucleotide away, making a read error possible. The chain employs TRBV12-3 or TRBV12-4 and TRBJ2-5; 7 bases map to TRBD1. The CDR3 has 14 residues. This CDR3 is CASSLTDRQEAQYF. CDR3 nucleotide sequence: TGTGCCAGCAGTTTAACGGACAGGCAAGAGGCCCAGTACTTC.

This clonotype was detected many times. The rearrangement joins TRBV27 to TRBJ2-7; possible D gene TRBD1, 5 bases. The germline V gene encodes CDR1 MNHEY and CDR2 SMNVEV (reference sequence). The CDR3 totals 14 residues. Trimming took off 5 bases at V and 2 bases at J, with 13 bases between the two ends. This CDR3 is CASSTQGWTYEQYF. The CDR3 bases are TGTGCCAGCAGTACCCAGGGTTGGACCTACGAGCAGTACTTC.

This clonotype was picked up a small number of times. This chain uses TRBV5-4 with TRBJ2-2; 7 nucleotides match TRBD1. V dropped 2 bases and J dropped 10; count of bases not matched to a gene: 5. The CDR3 spans 13 residues. In germline, CDR1 is SGHNT, CDR2 YYREEE (reference sequence). CDR3 DNA: TGTGCCAGCAGCTTTTTTGAGGGGGCGGAGCTGTTTTTT. Its translation: CASSFFEGAELFF.

This clonotype was observed a handful of times. This chain uses TRBV19 with TRBJ2-7; D remains unclear. Germline V gives CDR1 LNHDA, CDR2 SQIVND (reference sequence). V was clipped by 3 bases and J by 2 bases, with 8 bases between them. The CDR3 spans 13 residues. This chain's CDR3 is CASSMNLAYEQYF. DNA for the CDR3: TGTGCCAGTAGTATGAACCTAGCCTACGAGCAGTACTTC.

This clonotype was recorded many times. The rearrangement joins TRBV20-1 to TRBJ1-1, with D maybe TRBD1 (5 bases). The germline CDR1 and CDR2 sequences are DFQATT and SNEGSKA (reference sequence). The V and J ends lost 1 base and 2 bases respectively, with 20 bases between them. The CDR3 is made up of 17 amino acids. CDR3 in DNA: TGCAGTGCTAGAGTGAATAAATGGGACTCGATAAACACTGAAGCTTTCTTT. The encoded protein is CSARVNKWDSINTEAFF.

In this sample, this clonotype turned up a few times. The chain employs TRBV7-9 and TRBJ1-1; the match to TRBD1 covers 8 bases. The germline V gene encodes CDR1 SEHNR and CDR2 FQNEAQ (reference sequence). There are 15 residues in the CDR3. Unmatched junction bases numbered 9, after V lost 5 bases and J lost 4 bases. As DNA, the CDR3 is TGTGCCAGCAGCCAGGGGGCGGGGCTGGGCACTGAAGCTTTCTTT. Protein product: CASSQGAGLGTEAFF.

This clonotype has at least ten counts. This rearrangement joins TRBV28 to TRBJ1-4; TRBD1 is a possible D gene (6 bases). The CDR3 runs 16 residues. CDR1 is MDHEN and CDR2 is SYDVKM in the germline V gene. Trimming shortened V by 4 bases and J by 8 bases, and 20 bases separated the two germline ends. In DNA, the CDR3 is TGTGCCAGCAGTTCGAGGGGACACCGAGCGGGAGAAAAACTGTTTTTT. Encoded protein: CASSSRGHRAGEKLFF.

In this sample, this clonotype turned up a few times. V and J are TRBV19 and TRBJ2-1, with 14 bases lining up with TRBD2. V shed 8 bases and J 8 bases; nucleotides not matched to a gene: 20. Germline V CDR1 and CDR2: LNHDA, SQIVND (reference sequence). The length of the CDR3 is 19 residues. In DNA form, the CDR3 reads TGTGCCAGTGGTTTCCCCCATAAGACTAGCGGGAGGGATGTGGATGAGCAGTTCTTC. Translated, it gives CASGFPHKTSGRDVDEQFF.

This clonotype was observed at least ten times. This chain joins TRBV27 and TRBJ2-1; 10 nucleotides align to TRBD2. From germline, CDR1 is MNHEY and CDR2 SMNVEV (reference sequence). The ends lost 3 bases at V and 0 bases at J; junction bases unmatched: 8. CDR3 length equals 18 residues. The CDR3 DNA sequence: TGTGCCAGCAGTTTTGGTCTAGCGGGAGAGAGCTCCTACAATGAGCAGTTCTTC. Its protein product is CASSFGLAGESSYNEQFF.

This clonotype was observed at least ten times. This rearrangement joins TRBV7-8 to TRBJ2-1; 11 bases match TRBD1. V was clipped by 5 bases and J by 7 bases; unmatched bases: 10. This CDR3 region has 16 residues. Germline values: CDR1 SGHVS, CDR2 FQNEAQ. In DNA form, the CDR3 reads TGTGCCAGCAGCCATCGGGACAGGGGGGAATTGAATGAGCAGTTCTTC. Translating gives CASSHRDRGELNEQFF.

The V and J genes are TRBV13 and TRBJ2-1; D uncertain. Per the germline V gene, CDR1 is PRHDT and CDR2 is FYEKMQ (reference sequence). Trimming removed 1 base at V and 1 base at J, with 8 bases between. The CDR3 contains 15 residues. CDR3 residues: CASSLVYRSYNEQFF. The CDR3, as DNA: TGTGCCAGCAGCTTAGTTTATCGATCCTACAATGAGCAGTTCTTC.

This clonotype was picked up a small number of times. J is TRBJ2-1 and V is TRBV24-1, with TRBD2 identical over 12 bases. Germline lookup yields CDR1 KGHDR and CDR2 SFDVKD. V shed 6 bases, J shed 7 bases, and the junction held 12 bases outside the gene matches. This CDR3 region has 17 residues. The CDR3 DNA reads as TGTGCCACCAGTTCCCGCCAGACTAGCGGGAGCAGGAATGAGCAGTTCTTC. Translated, it gives CATSSRQTSGSRNEQFF.

This clonotype was found many times. The V and J genes are TRBV20-1 and TRBJ2-3, with 9 bases identical to TRBD2. The CDR3 is 14 amino acids. Trimming at V came to 5 bases and at J to 5 bases, leaving 8 bases not matched to a gene. Germline CDR1 DFQATT, CDR2 SNEGSKA (reference sequence). CDR3 nucleotides: TGCAGTGCTGCCCCTAGCGGGATGATAGATACGCAGTATTTT. Its protein is CSAAPSGMIDTQYF.

This clonotype was picked up many times. This chain links TRBV10-3 with TRBJ1-2; D may be TRBD1 (6 bases). Germline CDR1 and CDR2: ENHRY and SYGVKD. The CDR3 loop spans 17 amino acids. V lost 10 bases to trimming and J lost 2 bases, with 26 bases between them. DNA for the CDR3: TGTGCCACCACCTCCCGCCTAGGCCTAGGACAGAACTATGGCTACACCTTC. Protein sequence: CATTSRLGLGQNYGYTF.

As concerns this clonotype: This may stem from a read error, because a much larger clone lies one nucleotide away. In this CDR3 the conserved last residue, phenylalanine or tryptophan, is missing, so a read error is likely. The CDR3 loop reads CASKVAVASYEQYL. CDR3 sequence (DNA): TGTGCCAGTAAGGTAGCAGTGGCCTCCTACGAGCAGTACCTC. The chain uses TRBV19 and TRBJ2-7, with D hard to call. The germline V gene has CDR1 LNHDA and CDR2 SQIVND (reference sequence). The length of the CDR3 is 14 residues. V lost 7 bases and J lost 0, with 13 bases in between.

This clonotype has a handful of counts. The chain recombines TRBV5-1 with TRBJ1-1, with no clear D. The CDR3 loop spans 14 amino acids. V lost 2 bases and J 1 base, leaving 9 bases between the germline ends. Germline CDR1 is SGHRS and CDR2 is YFSETQ. DNA for the CDR3: TGCGCCAGCAGCTTTCAGCCCCAGAACACTGAAGCTTTCTTT. Residues: CASSFQPQNTEAFF. Together with reference TRBV5-1 and TRBJ1-1, the CDR3 gives the full variable domain: KAGVTQTPRYLIKTRGQQVTLSCSPISGHRSVSWYQQTPGQGLQFLFEYFSETQRNKGNFPGRFSGRQFSNSRSEMNVSTLELGDSALYLCASSFQPQNTEAFFGQGTRLTVV.

The gene calls are TRBV10-3 and TRBJ2-3, with 8 bases fitting TRBD2. The CDR3 extends over 16 amino acids. Unmatched junction bases numbered 12, after V lost 4 bases and J lost 6 bases. Germline V gene sequence: CDR1 ENHRY, CDR2 SYGVKD. The CDR3 DNA reads TGTGCCATCAGTGCGGCCGGGACTAGTGTCAAGGATACGCAGTATTTT. Translated, it gives CAISAAGTSVKDTQYF.

This clonotype showed up many times. The V call is TRBV7-6, the J call TRBJ1-1; tentative D call: TRBD1 (5 bases). The germline CDR1 and CDR2 sequences are SGHVS and FNYEAQ. V gave up 5 bases and J gave up 5 bases, with 12 bases separating them. The CDR3 covers 13 residues. CDR3 coding DNA: TGTGCCAGCAGCCTCCGGGGGTGGACTGAAGCTTTCTTT. It codes for CASSLRGWTEAFF.

The V gene is TRBV4-1, the J gene TRBJ2-6, with no clear D. CDR1 is MGHRA and CDR2 is YSYEKL in the germline V gene. The length of the CDR3 is 17 residues. V was clipped by 1 base and J by 0 bases, with 10 bases between them. Here the CDR3 reads CASSQGQFNSGANVLTF. In nucleotides, the CDR3 is TGCGCCAGCAGCCAAGGGCAGTTTAACTCTGGGGCCAACGTCCTGACTTTC.